This paragraph covers one TCR beta chain sequence. Its antigen is as yet unknown. Clones were sequenced by immunoSEQ multiplex PCR, and TCRdb holds only the in-frame ones, with some missing. The data contain about 40,000 clones, 81% of them singletons. The sample comes from a study of T cells in localized non-small cell lung cancer. Notes on the study in general: Tumor showed lower T cell clonality than uninvolved adjacent lung, where it was highest. There were a median 57 of the top 100 tumor clones appearing in adjacent lung. Higher blood T cell density tracked longer overall survival.

Germline loops: CDR1 SGHTA, CDR2 FQGNSA. The CDR3 loop spans 14 amino acids. The J segment lost 1 base and the V segment lost 6 bases, leaving 3 bases of the junction unmatched. J is TRBJ1-5 and V is TRBV7-2; 7 bases are a match to TRBD1. This specimen consisted of peripheral blood mononuclear cells, obtained before any cancer treatment. This sequence originates from a male donor older than 55 with stage II lung adenocarcinoma. The CDR3 DNA follows: TGTGCCAGCAGGGGGGGACAGAGCAATCAGCCCCAGCATTTT. Translation gives CASRGGQSNQPQHF.